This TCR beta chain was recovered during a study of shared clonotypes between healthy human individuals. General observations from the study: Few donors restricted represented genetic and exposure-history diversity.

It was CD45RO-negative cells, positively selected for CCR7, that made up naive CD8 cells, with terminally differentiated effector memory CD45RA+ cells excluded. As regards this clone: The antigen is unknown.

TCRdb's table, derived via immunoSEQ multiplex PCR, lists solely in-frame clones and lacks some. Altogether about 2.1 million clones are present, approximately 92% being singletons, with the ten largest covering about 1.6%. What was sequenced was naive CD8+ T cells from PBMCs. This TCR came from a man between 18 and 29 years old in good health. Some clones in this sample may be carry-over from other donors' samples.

The CDR3 reads CASEGQGGTGELFF. In DNA, the CDR3 is TGTGCCAGCGAGGGACAGGGGGGCACCGGGGAGCTGTTTTTT. The V and J genes are TRBV28 and TRBJ2-2; 11 bases line up with TRBD1. Unmatched junction bases numbered 3, after V lost 8 bases and J lost 4 bases. The length of the CDR3 is 14 residues. Germline V gene sequence: CDR1 MDHEN, CDR2 SYDVKM.